Listed below are T cell receptor beta chains from one sample, sequenced in a study of CD8+CD57+ T cells in acquired aplastic anemia. MiXCR was run by TCRdb on the reads, yielding one entry per CDR3 protein. The table has about 200,000 distinct CDR3 sequences, about half seen once. Sequencing was done on a sample of sorted CD4+, CD8+, or CD8+CD57+ T cells (not recorded which) from PBMCs. These receptors all stem from a human donor with aplastic anemia. Both conserved end residues are part of each CDR3. Each record gives: V gene, CDR3 protein.

TRBV19	CASSASGTGAGNTIYF
TRBV7-3	CASSSYQSGEAFF
TRBV20-1	CSAKTGGNTF
TRBV19	CASRWGQGSNSPLHF
TRBV2	CASSLFGDGFSYEQYF
TRBV20-1	CSALPSGRVDEQFF
TRBV7-9	CAITDRFEEQFF
TRBV7-3	CASSGAGTETQYF
TRBV5-1	CASSGNREAVLEQYF
TRBV14	CASSQGGLKSSGANVLTF
TRBV5-1	CASSSTGETQYF
TRBV11-3	CASSLGAGSQGTGELFF
TRBV7-2	CASSLYPAGGPSNTDTQYF
TRBV10-3	CAISESWEETQYF
TRBV9	CASSALYRADYGYTF
TRBV9	CASSTGADVSYEQYF
TRBV7-9	CASSLGGTQETQYF
TRBV2	CASSEQQETTYEQYF
TRBV5-1	CASSLEEDRGDNEQFF
TRBV6-2/TRBV6-3	CASSDRGPDHLGYTF
TRBV20-1	CSATGTENEKLFF
TRBV6-1	CASSEPPARALAGADNEQFF
TRBV18	CASSPAPDGGEKLFF
TRBV10-3	CATRTSGNEQFF
TRBV5-4	CASSQERGEKLTDTQYF
TRBV19	CASSILSGAGGLEAFF
TRBV5-1	CASSPRRDYGYTF
TRBV25-1	CASSPREAYTGELFF
TRBV5-1	CASSSEDRGRAYEQYF
TRBV7-9	CASSLKGGPSSYNSPLHF
TRBV10-3	CAISGSGDGGANVLTF
TRBV6-6	CASSEGPLGTDTQHF
TRBV19	CASSRQGGNYGNTF
TRBV20-1	CSARSAKLAYEQYF
TRBV20-1	CSAGQGMNTEAFF
TRBV7-6	CASSLADRPGSDTQYF
TRBV12-5	CASSPRGDYGYTF
TRBV6-1	CASSEGGGGYGYTF
TRBV12-3/TRBV12-4	CASSRGTADEKLFF
TRBV6-1	CATLGLSSYNEQFF
TRBV15	CATSRAAGGTDTQYF
TRBV5-5	CASSLAPGVQNIQYF
TRBV9	CASSAAPGLAGGSGGYEQYF
TRBV2	CASEGGVGGTQYF
TRBV6-2/TRBV6-3	CASSPGVAGGRDEQFF
TRBV7-3	CASSPTGDQRYGYTF
TRBV5-5	CASSLDRSGTKYGYTF
TRBV10-2	CASRVGGNTEAFF
TRBV5-1	CASSPAGQETQYF
TRBV20-1	CSAIPTGTYEQYF
TRBV9	CASSLGREQYF
TRBV10-1	CASSLSGNNNEQFF
TRBV5-1	CASSFGLAVTTRELFF
TRBV7-6	CASSSTLKGLAGLRDTQYF
TRBV5-1	CASSFGGAHSPLHF